This TCR beta chain derives from a study of blood T cell repertoires in COVID-19. Turning to the study itself: Samples of COVID-19 (acute and convalescent) were obtained from the United States, Italy and Spain.

CDR1 is MGHRA and CDR2 is YSYEKL in the germline V gene. The CDR3 extends over 20 amino acids. V dropped 0 bases and J dropped 2 bases, with 24 bases sitting between them. The table lists this clone with a few counts. Only in-frame clones appear in the TCRdb table, and some are missing; sequencing was by immunoSEQ multiplex PCR. The data show over 250,000 clones, with about nine tenths seen just once and approximately 1.5% held by the top ten. The source is a woman aged 35 to 49 who had recovered from COVID-19. The sample taken for sequencing was peripheral blood. The V and J genes are TRBV4-1 and TRBJ2-3, with D maybe TRBD2 (6 bases). The CDR3 spells CASSQDRSGLTRFPTDTQYF. The CDR3 DNA follows: TGCGCCAGCAGCCAAGATCGTAGCGGTTTAACCCGCTTCCCCACAGATACGCAGTATTTT.